Shown below are 16 T cell receptor beta chains from a single sample sequenced in a study of Ad26.COV2.S vaccination and SARS-CoV-2 variants. Profiling relied on immunoSEQ multiplex PCR, and the TCRdb table lists in-frame clones only, not all of them. The table records around 380,000 clones, approximately 90% of them present only once. Documented treatment: roughly 20 received Ad26.COV2.S at low or high dose, single or two shots; 5 received placebo; per-sample allocation not given. Vaccine and placebo recipients were sampled on day 63 after the first injection. Source: peripheral blood, taken in a trial of Ad26.COV2.S vaccine versus placebo. These receptors came from a person aged 18-65 years who received the Ad26.COV2.S COVID-19 vaccine or a placebo.

The chain employs TRBV6-2 or TRBV6-3 and TRBJ1-2, with 10 bases that match TRBD1. Trimming cost V 5 bases and J 4 bases; bases outside gene matches: 7. The CDR3 loop spans 15 amino acids. The V gene's germline CDR1 is MNHEY and CDR2 SVGEGT. CDR3 protein: CASSTPDRGSYGYTF. CDR3 in DNA: TGTGCCAGCAGTACCCCGGACAGGGGGAGCTATGGCTACACCTTC.

This clone was seen only once. The rearrangement joins TRBV19 to TRBJ1-4; D is undetermined. CDR1 is LNHDA and CDR2 is SQIVND in the germline V gene (reference sequence). Trimming left V 3 bases short and J 2 bases short, with 7 bases between. The CDR3 consists of 14 residues. The CDR3 region has the DNA TGTGCCAGTAGTATCGGGTTCACTAATGAAAAACTGTTTTTT. Translating gives CASSIGFTNEKLFF. The variable domain in full, with the rest retrieved from reference TRBV19 and TRBJ1-4, is DGGITQSPKYLFRKEGQNVTLSCEQNLNHDAMYWYRQDPGQGLRLIYYSQIVNDFQKGDIAEGYSVSREKKESFPLTVTSAQKNPTAFYLCASSIGFTNEKLFFGSGTQLSVL.

The genes are TRBV2 and TRBJ2-2; TRBD1 agrees at 9 bases. The CDR3 contains 15 residues. V gave up 3 bases and J gave up 3 bases; unmatched junction bases: 2. Germline loops: CDR1 SNHLY, CDR2 FYNNEI. The DNA of the CDR3 is TGTGCCAGCAGTGAGGGACAGGGTTACACCGGGGAGCTGTTTTTT. Translating gives CASSEGQGYTGELFF.

The chain uses TRBV12-3 or TRBV12-4 and TRBJ2-1; weak D call: TRBD2 (7 bases). There are 13 residues in the CDR3. V was cut by 4 bases and J by 10 bases, with 14 bases left in between. CDR3 protein: CASSSQGGAEQFF. CDR3 DNA: TGTGCCAGCAGTTCCCAAGGGGGGGCCGAGCAGTTCTTC.

The rearrangement uses TRBV7-9 and TRBJ1-4; D is unclear. The CDR3 loop spans 16 amino acids. Germline CDR1 reads SEHNR; CDR2 reads FQNEAQ (reference sequence). The V and J ends lost 0 bases and 0 bases respectively, with 8 bases between them. CDR3 protein: CASSLAAATTNEKLFF. CDR3 DNA: TGTGCCAGCAGCTTAGCTGCCGCAACAACTAATGAAAAACTGTTTTTT. Full variable domain (rest looked up from reference TRBV7-9 and TRBJ1-4): DTGVSQNPRHKITKRGQNVTFRCDPISEHNRLYWYRQTLGQGPEFLTYFQNEAQLEKSRLLSDRFSAERPKGSFSTLEIQRTEQGDSAMYLCASSLAAATTNEKLFFGSGTQLSVL.

The genes are TRBV20-1 and TRBJ1-1, with D unresolved. Per the germline V gene, CDR1 is DFQATT and CDR2 is SNEGSKA (reference sequence). CDR3 length: 11 amino acids. V lost 2 bases and J 7 bases, leaving 8 bases between the germline ends. The CDR3, as DNA: TGCAGTGCTAGAATGGAATTTGAAGCTTTCTTT. This translates into CSARMEFEAFF.

CDR3 sequence reads: CASSLDRSEQYF. Written as DNA, the CDR3 is TGTGCCAGCAGCTTGGACCGAAGCGAGCAGTACTTC. The chain uses TRBV5-4 and TRBJ2-7, with unresolved D. Trimming shortened V by 0 bases and J by 6 bases, and 7 bases separated the two germline ends. Per the germline V gene, CDR1 is SGHNT and CDR2 is YYREEE (reference sequence). The CDR3 length is 12 residues.

The CDR3 DNA reads as TGTGCCAGCAGACAGGGATGGACTGAAGCTTTCTTT. Translating gives CASRQGWTEAFF. The chain joins TRBV27 to TRBJ1-1, with D maybe TRBD1 (6 bases). Between the trimmed V and J ends, which lost 6 bases and 5 bases, there was a span of 10 bases. CDR1 MNHEY and CDR2 SMNVEV come from the germline V gene (reference sequence). The CDR3 loop spans 12 amino acids.

A note on this clone: This sample includes further DNA sequences coding for the same CDR3. The rearrangement joins TRBV3-1 (or the pseudogene TRBV3-2) to TRBJ1-3; D remains unclear. The CDR3 length is 13 residues. Trimming removed 1 base at V and 4 bases at J, with 5 bases between. Germline V gene data show CDR1 as LGHDT and CDR2 as YNNKEL (reference sequence). The CDR3 loop reads CASSQGGGNTIYF. The DNA for the CDR3 is TGTGCCAGCAGCCAAGGTGGAGGAAACACCATATATTTT.

The sample holds one count of this clone. The chain links TRBV5-1 to TRBJ1-1; TRBD1 aligns across 7 bases. V lost 2 bases to trimming and J lost 7 bases; unmatched junction nucleotides: 2. The CDR3 contains 12 residues. Looked up from germline, CDR1 is SGHRS and CDR2 is YFSETQ. CDR3: CASSFQGVEAFF. The CDR3 nucleotides are TGCGCCAGCAGCTTCCAGGGGGTTGAAGCTTTCTTT.

In this sample, this clone turned up once. The chain combines TRBV4-3 with TRBJ1-2; 7 bases fit TRBD1. CDR1 and CDR2 from the germline V gene are LGHNA and YSLEER. Losses at the gene ends were 4 bases for V and 5 bases for J; bases not matched to a gene: 7. CDR3 length: 14 amino acids. The CDR3 region has the DNA TGCGCCAGCAGCCTCTCTAGGGGGCCTTATGGCTACACCTTC. This codes for CASSLSRGPYGYTF.

The J gene is TRBJ2-7, the V gene TRBV27; TRBD1 aligns across 8 bases. The V gene's germline CDR1 is MNHEY and CDR2 SMNVEV (reference sequence). V shed 4 bases and J 5 bases; nucleotides not matched to a gene: 4. This CDR3 has 13 amino acids. CDR3 protein: CASSSWTGNEQYF. Written as DNA, the CDR3 is TGTGCCAGCAGTTCCTGGACAGGGAACGAGCAGTACTTC.

The chain links TRBV7-6 to TRBJ2-1; D is perhaps TRBD2 (6 bases). Germline V gives CDR1 SGHVS, CDR2 FNYEAQ. Deletions cut 1 base from V and 7 bases from J, with 17 bases between. The CDR3 is 16 amino acids. CDR3 sequence (DNA): TGTGCCAGCAGCTTAGGGGCTAGCGAATTGGGGAATGAGCAGTTCTTC. Translation gives CASSLGASELGNEQFF.

CDR3 loop: CASSLQAGHLIGGTEAFF. The CDR3 DNA reads as TGTGCCAGCAGCTTACAGGCAGGACACCTAATCGGCGGCACTGAAGCTTTCTTT. The chain carries TRBV7-9 and TRBJ1-1; D is perhaps TRBD1 (5 bases). Per germline, CDR1 SEHNR and CDR2 FQNEAQ (reference sequence). The CDR3 consists of 18 residues. V lost 2 bases, J lost 4 bases, and 23 bases lay in between.

This clone was seen many times. This chain links TRBV15 with TRBJ1-2; D is undetermined. There are 13 residues in the CDR3. The germline CDR1 and CDR2 sequences are LNHNV and YYDKDF (reference sequence). The ends were cut back, 0 bases at V and 6 bases at J, with 8 bases in the middle. CDR3 in amino acids: CATSRDRGNGYTF. The CDR3 bases are TGTGCCACCAGCAGAGATCGGGGTAATGGCTACACCTTC.

The chain uses TRBV6-2 or TRBV6-3 and TRBJ2-7; 8 nucleotides align to TRBD1. V shed 0 bases, J shed 1 base, and the junction held 8 bases outside the gene matches. CDR1 MNHEY and CDR2 SVGEGT come from the germline V gene. CDR3 length equals 17 residues. CDR3 nucleotides: TGTGCCAGCAGTTACTCGCATAGCAGGGGGCAATCCTACGAGCAGTACTTC. Amino acids: CASSYSHSRGQSYEQYF.